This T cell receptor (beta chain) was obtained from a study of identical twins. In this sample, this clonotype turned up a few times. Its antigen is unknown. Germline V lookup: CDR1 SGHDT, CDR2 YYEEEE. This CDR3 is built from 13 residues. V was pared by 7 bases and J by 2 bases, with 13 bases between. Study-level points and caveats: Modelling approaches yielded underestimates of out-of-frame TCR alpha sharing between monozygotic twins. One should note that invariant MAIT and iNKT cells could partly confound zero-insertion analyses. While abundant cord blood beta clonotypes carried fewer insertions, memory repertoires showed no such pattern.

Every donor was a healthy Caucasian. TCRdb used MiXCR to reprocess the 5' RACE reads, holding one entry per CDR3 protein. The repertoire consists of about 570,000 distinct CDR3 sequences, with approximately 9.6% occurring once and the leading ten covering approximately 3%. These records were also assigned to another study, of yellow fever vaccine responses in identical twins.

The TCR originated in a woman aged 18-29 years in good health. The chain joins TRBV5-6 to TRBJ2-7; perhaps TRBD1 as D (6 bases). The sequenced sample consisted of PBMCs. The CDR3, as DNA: TGTGCCAGCTCCCGGGACAATCCCTACGAGCAGTACTTC. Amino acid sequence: CASSRDNPYEQYF.